This T cell receptor (beta chain) was recorded in a study of OX40 agonist ivuxolimab in advanced cancers. Study context: Intravenous ivuxolimab was administered to patients every 2 weeks at 0.01 to 10 mg/kg.

Blood was sampled at baseline, cycle 4 day 1, and cycle 7 day 1. Measured with immunoSEQ multiplex PCR; TCRdb has only the in-frame clones, and not every one. This sample has approximately 47,000 clones, with about nine tenths found just once. From germline, CDR1 is SEHNR and CDR2 FQNEAQ (reference sequence). CDR3 length: 13 residues. The V end lost 2 bases, the J end lost 6 bases, and 8 bases lay between the germline ends. Of note for this clone: Other nucleotide sequences in the sample specify the same CDR3.

The sequence was collected from an adult with an advanced solid tumor such as melanoma, head and neck, liver or kidney cancer. The sample was CD4+ or CD8+ T cells sorted from blood, taken in a trial of the OX40 agonist ivuxolimab. The rearrangement joins TRBV7-9 to TRBJ2-1; D unresolved. CDR3: CASSLLSGNEQFF. The CDR3 region has the DNA TGTGCCAGCAGCTTATTGTCAGGCAATGAGCAGTTCTTC.